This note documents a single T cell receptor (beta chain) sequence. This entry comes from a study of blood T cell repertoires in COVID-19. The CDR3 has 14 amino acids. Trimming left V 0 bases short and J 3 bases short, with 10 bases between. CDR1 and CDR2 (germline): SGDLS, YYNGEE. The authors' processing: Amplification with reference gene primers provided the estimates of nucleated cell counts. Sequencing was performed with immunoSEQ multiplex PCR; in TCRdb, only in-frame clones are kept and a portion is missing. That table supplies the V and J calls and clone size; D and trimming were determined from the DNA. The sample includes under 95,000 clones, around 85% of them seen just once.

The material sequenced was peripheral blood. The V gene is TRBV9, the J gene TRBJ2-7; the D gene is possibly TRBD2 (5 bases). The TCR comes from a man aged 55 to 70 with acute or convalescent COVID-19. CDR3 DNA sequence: TGTGCCAGCAGCGTAGCGTACGGGAACTACGAGCAGTACTTC. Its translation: CASSVAYGNYEQYF.